These 9 T cell receptor beta chains share one sample of origin, sequenced in a study of blood T cells in healthy people across ages. Primers used in a second PCR of about 6 to 11 cycles were a sample-barcoded 5' primer and a J-beta primer mix. MiXCR, run by TCRdb on the 5' RACE reads, gives a single entry per CDR3 protein. The data contain 1.5 million to 2 million distinct CDR3 sequences, approximately 39% of them seen just once; the ten biggest clones take up about 21%. Sequencing was performed on blood. Receptors were obtained from a human donor in good health.

This chain joins TRBV19 and TRBJ2-5; perhaps TRBD1 as D (6 bases). The CDR3 spans 13 residues. Germline V gives CDR1 LNHDA, CDR2 SQIVND (reference sequence). The CDR3 region is CASSGTLQETQYF. The CDR3 region has the DNA TGTGCTTCCTCCGGGACATTACAAGAGACCCAGTACTTC.

The chain recombines TRBV7-2 with TRBJ1-2; no reliable D call. Trimming took off 2 bases at V and 3 bases at J, with 7 bases between the two ends. The CDR3 contains 13 residues. Germline lookup yields CDR1 SGHTA and CDR2 FQGNSA. The CDR3 here is CASSLSPDYGYTF. Written as DNA, the CDR3 is TGTGCCAGCAGCTTATCGCCCGACTATGGCTACACCTTC.

This clonotype was detected only a few times. The gene calls are TRBV6-1 and TRBJ2-1; 15 bases align to TRBD2. V shed 5 bases, J shed 6 bases, and the junction held 11 bases outside the gene matches. Germline V gives CDR1 MNHNS, CDR2 SASEGT. This CDR3 is 18 amino acids long. The CDR3 DNA is TGTGCCAGCAGTCCGGAAGGGGGGACTAGCGGGGGGAGCAATGAGCAGTTCTTC. Its translation is CASSPEGGTSGGSNEQFF.

The chain couples TRBV6-2 or TRBV6-3 to TRBJ2-5; D gene unclear. CDR3 length: 14 residues. The V gene's germline CDR1 is MNHEY and CDR2 SVGEGT. The V end lost 2 bases, the J end lost 2 bases, and 9 bases lay between the germline ends. The CDR3 nucleotides are TGTGCCAGCAGTTACGTCTCCCGACAAGAGACCCAGTACTTC. Amino acids: CASSYVSRQETQYF.

This clonotype was counted between two and nine times. The chain combines TRBV27 with TRBJ1-6; 8 bases align to TRBD1. This CDR3 is 17 amino acids long. The junction had 10 bases not matched to a gene; V was cut back by 3 bases and J by 6 bases. Germline assignment: CDR1 MNHEY and CDR2 SMNVEV (reference sequence). DNA for the CDR3: TGTGCCAGCAGTTTGAGGGTAGTGACAGGGGTTAATTCACCCCTCCACTTT. The encoded protein is CASSLRVVTGVNSPLHF.

The rearrangement joins TRBV4-3 to TRBJ1-2, with D uncertain. CDR1 LGHNA and CDR2 YSLEER come from the germline V gene. Trimming took 0 bases from V and 1 from J, leaving 15 bases between them. This CDR3 is built from 17 residues. The CDR3 bases are TGCGCCAGCAGCCAAGACCCCACGGGCGACGGTAACTATGGCTACACCTTC. It yields the protein CASSQDPTGDGNYGYTF.

In this sample, this clonotype turned up a few times. The chain employs TRBV7-8 and TRBJ2-3; no clear D. Trimming left V 2 bases short and J 2 bases short, with 8 bases between. Germline V gene lookup returns CDR1 SGHVS and CDR2 FQNEAQ. The CDR3 has 14 amino acids. CDR3: CASSLPLNTDTQYF. CDR3 DNA sequence: TGTGCCAGCAGCTTACCCTTAAACACAGATACGCAGTATTTT.

A remark on this clonotype: An end of the junction differs from the germline gene, which may be a read error. The chain combines TRBV29-1 with TRBJ1-2, with 7 bases fitting TRBD1. This CDR3 is 11 amino acids long. Germline V lookup: CDR1 SQVTM, CDR2 ANQGSEA. The CDR3 DNA reads TGCAGCGCCCAGGGGGGGAATGGCTGCACCTTC. Translation: CSAQGGNGCTF. The full variable domain, its missing parts supplied by reference TRBV29-1 and TRBJ1-2, is SAVISQKPSRDICQRGTSLTIQCQVDSQVTMMFWYRQQPGQSLTLIATANQGSEATYESGFVIDKFPISRPNLTFSTLTVSNMSPEDSSIYLCSAQGGNGCTFGSGTRLTVV.

A few counts support this clonotype. The CDR3 protein is CASTGTSGTYEQYF. The CDR3 DNA is TGCGCCAGCACCGGGACTAGCGGAACCTACGAGCAGTACTTC. The genes are TRBV5-1 and TRBJ2-4; 11 bases match TRBD2. The DNA end is a closer match to TRBJ2-7, so the J assignment may be wrong. CDR1 is SGHRS, CDR2 YFSETQ, per germline. The CDR3 runs 14 residues.